The 6 T cell receptor beta chains below were found in one sample sequenced in a study of regulatory T cells in long-lasting Graves disease. Arm-PCR of CDR3 regions and iRepertoire HTBI primers were the basis on which TCR beta libraries were built. One entry per CDR3 protein, called by TCRdb with MiXCR from the multiplex PCR reads. This table has more than 650,000 distinct CDR3 sequences, around 30% appearing once. The time point here: persistent/refractory GD, antithyroid drugs over 5 years with positive TRAb. From RNA extracted from PBMCs, the TCR library was made. The sample was peripheral blood mononuclear cells (PBMCs), taken when the disease was refractory, from a patient treated with antithyroid drugs. The receptor set was obtained from a female donor with Graves disease.

Comment on this clonotype: The junction departs from the called germline gene at one end, perhaps through a read error. The chain recombines TRBV27 with TRBJ2-7; D perhaps matches TRBD2 (7 bases). Germline V gives CDR1 MNHEY, CDR2 SMNVEV (reference sequence). The CDR3 totals 14 residues. The CDR3 coding sequence is TGTGCCAGCAGTCCCGGCGGGGGCTCCCACGAGCAGTACTTC. Translating it yields CASSPGGGSHEQYF.

The chain links TRBV29-1 to TRBJ2-7; D may be TRBD1 or TRBD2 (5 bases each). This CDR3 contains 16 residues. V was shortened by 5 bases and J by 0 bases, with 20 bases between the two germline ends. Germline values: CDR1 SQVTM, CDR2 ANQGSEA. The CDR3 here is CSVNISRGMSSYEQYF. CDR3 in DNA: TGCAGCGTTAACATATCGAGGGGAATGAGCTCCTACGAGCAGTACTTC.

This clonotype was picked up many times. The chain employs TRBV20-1 and TRBJ1-2; the match to TRBD1 covers 10 bases. The germline CDR1 and CDR2 sequences are DFQATT and SNEGSKA (reference sequence). The CDR3 covers 14 residues. With V trimmed by 1 base and J by 4 bases, 3 bases remained unmatched. The CDR3 reads CSARVTGGSYGYTF. The DNA for the CDR3 is TGCAGTGCTAGAGTGACAGGGGGCTCCTATGGCTACACCTTC.

This clonotype was observed a handful of times. This chain links TRBV19 with TRBJ1-2; a possible D gene is TRBD1 (6 bases). V shed 2 bases and J shed 8 bases, with 18 bases lying between them. The germline CDR1 and CDR2 sequences are LNHDA and SQIVND (reference sequence). The CDR3 covers 15 residues. The CDR3 DNA follows: TGTGCCAGTAGTATACGTCAGGACAGTGAGGTCGGCTACACCTTC. Encoded protein: CASSIRQDSEVGYTF.

This clonotype came up once. The genes are TRBV5-5 and TRBJ1-1; a weak D match, TRBD1 (5 bases). The CDR3 has 15 residues. Germline V lookup: CDR1 SGHKS, CDR2 YYEKEE (reference sequence). V was shortened by 0 bases and J by 4 bases, with 13 bases between the two germline ends. The DNA for the CDR3 is TGTGCCAGCAGCTTGGCGGGACGGGTGAGCACTGAAGCTTTCTTT. It translates to CASSLAGRVSTEAFF.

This clonotype was counted between two and nine times. The chain links TRBV13 to TRBJ2-2; TRBD2 matches at 7 bases. Germline trimming cut 6 bases from V and 5 bases from J; bases unmatched to any gene: 9. Germline V lookup: CDR1 PRHDT, CDR2 FYEKMQ (reference sequence). The CDR3 is 15 residues long. The CDR3 spells CASSSAGRVTGELFF. CDR3 DNA: TGTGCCAGCAGTTCAGCGGGGAGGGTTACCGGGGAGCTGTTTTTT.